This TCR beta chain was sequenced for a study of blood T cell repertoires in COVID-19. Overall study context: Samples came from the United States, Italy and Spain, spanning acute and convalescent COVID-19. The cDNA or gDNA used as material had been derived from T cells, B-cell-depleted T cells, or PBMCs.

Followed over time, Seattle patients had been enrolled while infection was active. Method: immunoSEQ multiplex PCR; TCRdb's copy keeps in-frame clones and lacks some. The sample contains 200,000 to 250,000 clones, around 86% of which appear only once. Unmatched junction bases numbered 4, after V lost 6 bases and J lost 2 bases. The CDR3 is 15 amino acids. Looked up from germline, CDR1 is ENHRY and CDR2 is SYGVKD. Sequencing input: peripheral blood. This clonotype was obtained from a woman older than 75 with COVID-19, enrolled during active disease. V is TRBV10-3 and J is TRBJ2-1, with TRBD2 identical over 10 bases. CDR3 in DNA: TGTGCCATCAGAGGAAGCGGGGGGGCCTACAATGAGCAGTTCTTC. Protein sequence: CAIRGSGGAYNEQFF.